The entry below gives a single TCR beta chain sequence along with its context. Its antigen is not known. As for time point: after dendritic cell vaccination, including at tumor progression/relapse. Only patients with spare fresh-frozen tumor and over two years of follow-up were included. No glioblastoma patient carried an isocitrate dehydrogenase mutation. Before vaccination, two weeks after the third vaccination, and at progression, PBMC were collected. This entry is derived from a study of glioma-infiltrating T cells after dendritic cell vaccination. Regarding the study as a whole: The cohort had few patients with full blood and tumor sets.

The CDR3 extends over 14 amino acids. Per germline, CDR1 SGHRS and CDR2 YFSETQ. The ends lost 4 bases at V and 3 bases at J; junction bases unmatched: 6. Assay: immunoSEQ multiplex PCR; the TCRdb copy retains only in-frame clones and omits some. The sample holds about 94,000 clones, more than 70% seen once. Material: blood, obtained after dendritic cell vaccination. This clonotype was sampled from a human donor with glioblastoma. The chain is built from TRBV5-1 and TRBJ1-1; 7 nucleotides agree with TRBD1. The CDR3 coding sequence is TGCGCCAGCAGCCCCTTCACAGGGGACACTGAAGCTTTCTTT. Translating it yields CASSPFTGDTEAFF.